This TCR beta chain was retrieved from a study of identical twins. Trimming at V came to 5 bases and at J to 6 bases, leaving 17 bases not matched to a gene. CDR1 and CDR2 from the germline V gene are SGHTA and FQGNSA. CDR3 length: 17 amino acids. Of note for this clonotype: Its antigen remains unknown.

Study-level points and caveats: Not following the same donors, the study drew its conclusions from cross-sectional statistical analysis. Modelling underestimated the level of out-of-frame TCR alpha sharing observed in monozygotic twins. For cord blood, abundant beta clonotypes had fewer insertions, unlike memory repertoires, which showed none.

Unique molecular identifiers were present on the cDNA, and a universal primer site came from template switching. Each CDR3 protein is one row after TCRdb ran MiXCR on the 5' RACE reads. The table includes under 900,000 distinct CDR3 sequences, around an eighth detected once. These data were likewise used in another study, on yellow fever vaccine responses in identical twins.

Sequenced: PBMCs. V usage is TRBV7-2 and J usage is TRBJ2-7; 9 positions match TRBD2. This TCR was recovered from a woman aged 18-29 years in good health. The CDR3 DNA sequence: TGTGCCAGCAGCCCGACCCCACAGAAAGCGGGAGGAAGCGAGCAGTACTTC. Its protein product is CASSPTPQKAGGSEQYF.